This T cell receptor beta chain was profiled in a study of long-term antiretroviral therapy in people with HIV. Study background: The earliest samples predate the 2015 immediate-ART recommendation by about a decade.

As concerns this clone: Its antigen is not identified.

Survey-level immunoSEQ v3.0 assays were run. Assay: immunoSEQ multiplex PCR; the TCRdb copy retains only in-frame clones and omits some. This sample has roughly 17,000 clones, with around 80% found just once. Findings and caveats of the study: Across all time points, the repertoire was dominated by clones that expanded before ART. The data indicate that diversity increased after ART but remained below transplant donor controls.

The clonotype originates from a man aged 40-55 years with HIV. The source material was unsorted PBMCs, sampled 2.1 years after starting antiretroviral therapy.

The CDR3 here is CASSLGLTQEEAFF. The CDR3 DNA reads TGTGCCAGCAGCTTGGGCTTGACCCAAGAGGAAGCTTTCTTT. This rearrangement joins TRBV7-9 to TRBJ1-1, with D unclear. The V end was cut by 3 bases, the J end by 8 bases, with 16 bases between. CDR1 and CDR2 (germline): SEHNR, FQNEAQ (reference sequence). CDR3 length equals 14 residues.